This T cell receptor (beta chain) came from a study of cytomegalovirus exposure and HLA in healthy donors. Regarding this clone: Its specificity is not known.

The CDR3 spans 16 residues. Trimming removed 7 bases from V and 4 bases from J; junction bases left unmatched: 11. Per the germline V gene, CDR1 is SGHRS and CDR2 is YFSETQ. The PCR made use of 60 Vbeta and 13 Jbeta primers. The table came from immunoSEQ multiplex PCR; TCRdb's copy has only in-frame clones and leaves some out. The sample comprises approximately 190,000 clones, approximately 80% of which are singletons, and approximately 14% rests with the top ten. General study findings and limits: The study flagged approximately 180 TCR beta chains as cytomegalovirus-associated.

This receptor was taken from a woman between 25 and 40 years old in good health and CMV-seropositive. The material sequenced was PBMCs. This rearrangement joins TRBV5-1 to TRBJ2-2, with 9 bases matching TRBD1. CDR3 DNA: TGCGCCAGCGAAGGGGGACAGGGTAGCGGCACCGGGGAGCTGTTTTTT. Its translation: CASEGGQGSGTGELFF.